These 10 T cell receptor beta chains share one sample of origin, sequenced in a study of blood T cell repertoires in COVID-19 (TCRdb year 2020). The method was the immunoSEQ multiplex PCR assay. TCRdb holds this immuneACCESS table with in-frame rearrangements only. Some clones are missing; in checked studies, unresolved V genes explain under half, and the rest has no known cause. For this sample the table gives 270,000 or so clones, of which approximately 89% were detected only once. The ten top clones hold roughly 10% of the sample. Sequencing was done on a sample of peripheral blood. These receptors all stem from a woman in her thirties with COVID-19, enrolled during active disease.

The V call is TRBV18, the J call TRBJ1-5; 9 positions match TRBD1. Germline CDR1 is KGHSH and CDR2 is LQKENI. J was trimmed by 2 bases and V by 5 bases; bases with no gene match: 7. CDR3 length: 16 amino acids. The CDR3 sequence is CASSSKQGARNQPQHF. In DNA form, the CDR3 reads TGTGCCAGCTCATCAAAACAGGGGGCTCGCAATCAGCCCCAGCATTTT.

This chain connects TRBV19 to TRBJ1-1, with D perhaps TRBD1 (6 bases). The CDR3 is 14 amino acids. V gave up 5 bases and J gave up 1 base, with 11 bases separating them. Germline V CDR1 and CDR2: LNHDA, SQIVND (reference sequence). In nucleotides, the CDR3 is TGTGCCAGTAGTTTTACAGGGACGAACACTGAAGCTTTCTTT. The encoded protein is CASSFTGTNTEAFF.

The V and J genes are TRBV6-1 and TRBJ1-6; D may be TRBD1 (6 bases). This CDR3 has 14 residues. Trimming removed 3 bases at V and 7 bases at J, with 10 bases between. Germline V gene sequence: CDR1 MNHNS, CDR2 SASEGT. The CDR3 region is CASSETGLNSPLHF. The CDR3 nucleotides read TGTGCCAGCAGTGAGACAGGCTTGAATTCACCCCTCCACTTT.

The chain recombines TRBV3-1 (or the pseudogene TRBV3-2) with TRBJ1-4; a possible D gene is TRBD1 (5 bases). The germline CDR1 and CDR2 sequences are LGHDT and YNNKEL (reference sequence). V was cut by 3 bases and J by 8 bases, with 13 bases left in between. The CDR3 runs to 14 residues. CDR3 protein: CASSHRSSGEKLFF. DNA for the CDR3: TGTGCCAGCAGCCACCGGTCCTCAGGGGAAAAACTGTTTTTT.

This chain connects TRBV7-8 to TRBJ2-7, with no clear D. The CDR3 is made up of 13 amino acids. In germline, CDR1 is SGHVS, CDR2 FQNEAQ. Trimming pared 0 bases from V and 4 bases from J, leaving 7 bases between. CDR3 sequence: CASSLALRYEQYF. Here the CDR3 DNA reads TGTGCCAGCAGCTTAGCTCTTCGGTACGAGCAGTACTTC.

V gene TRBV3-1 (or the pseudogene TRBV3-2) combines with J gene TRBJ2-3; 9 nucleotides match TRBD2. CDR3 length: 14 residues. V lost 8 bases, J lost 2 bases, and 5 bases stayed unmatched. CDR1 and CDR2 from the germline V gene are LGHDT and YNNKEL (reference sequence). Here the CDR3 DNA reads TGTGCCAGCTCGAGCGGGGGGATCACAGATACGCAGTATTTT. It is translated as CASSSGGITDTQYF.

The rearrangement joins TRBV2 to TRBJ1-3; D may be TRBD1 (5 bases). CDR1 is SNHLY, CDR2 FYNNEI, per germline. The CDR3 length is 12 residues. V was cut by 6 bases and J by 3 bases, with 6 bases left in between. The CDR3 is CASRTVGNTIYF. CDR3 in DNA: TGTGCCAGCAGGACAGTTGGAAACACCATATATTTT.

The sample holds a few counts of this clone. The chain carries TRBV6-5 and TRBJ1-5; TRBD1 is a possible D gene (6 bases). CDR1 is MNHEY, CDR2 SVGAGI, per germline. Trimming took off 2 bases at V and 7 bases at J, with 15 bases between the two ends. The CDR3 is made up of 15 amino acids. Written as DNA, the CDR3 is TGTGCCAGCAGTTACGGGTACGGGGGGCGGCAGCCCCAGCATTTT. Translated: CASSYGYGGRQPQHF.

This clone was detected only a few times. This chain joins TRBV12-3 or TRBV12-4 and TRBJ2-7, with unresolved D. V lost 6 bases to trimming and J lost 10 bases, with 16 bases between them. CDR3 size: 12 residues. CDR3 residues: CASSFQTYNQYF. The CDR3 coding sequence is TGTGCCAGCAGCTTCCAGACTTATAATCAGTACTTC.

V and J are TRBV6-5 and TRBJ2-5; 10 nucleotides match TRBD1. The V segment lost 7 bases and the J segment 7 bases; nucleotides outside the gene matches: 6. This CDR3 contains 13 residues. Germline CDR1 reads MNHEY; CDR2 reads SVGAGI. CDR3 in DNA: TGTGCCAGCAATAGACAGGGGGCGGGGACCCAGTACTTC. Translation gives CASNRQGAGTQYF.